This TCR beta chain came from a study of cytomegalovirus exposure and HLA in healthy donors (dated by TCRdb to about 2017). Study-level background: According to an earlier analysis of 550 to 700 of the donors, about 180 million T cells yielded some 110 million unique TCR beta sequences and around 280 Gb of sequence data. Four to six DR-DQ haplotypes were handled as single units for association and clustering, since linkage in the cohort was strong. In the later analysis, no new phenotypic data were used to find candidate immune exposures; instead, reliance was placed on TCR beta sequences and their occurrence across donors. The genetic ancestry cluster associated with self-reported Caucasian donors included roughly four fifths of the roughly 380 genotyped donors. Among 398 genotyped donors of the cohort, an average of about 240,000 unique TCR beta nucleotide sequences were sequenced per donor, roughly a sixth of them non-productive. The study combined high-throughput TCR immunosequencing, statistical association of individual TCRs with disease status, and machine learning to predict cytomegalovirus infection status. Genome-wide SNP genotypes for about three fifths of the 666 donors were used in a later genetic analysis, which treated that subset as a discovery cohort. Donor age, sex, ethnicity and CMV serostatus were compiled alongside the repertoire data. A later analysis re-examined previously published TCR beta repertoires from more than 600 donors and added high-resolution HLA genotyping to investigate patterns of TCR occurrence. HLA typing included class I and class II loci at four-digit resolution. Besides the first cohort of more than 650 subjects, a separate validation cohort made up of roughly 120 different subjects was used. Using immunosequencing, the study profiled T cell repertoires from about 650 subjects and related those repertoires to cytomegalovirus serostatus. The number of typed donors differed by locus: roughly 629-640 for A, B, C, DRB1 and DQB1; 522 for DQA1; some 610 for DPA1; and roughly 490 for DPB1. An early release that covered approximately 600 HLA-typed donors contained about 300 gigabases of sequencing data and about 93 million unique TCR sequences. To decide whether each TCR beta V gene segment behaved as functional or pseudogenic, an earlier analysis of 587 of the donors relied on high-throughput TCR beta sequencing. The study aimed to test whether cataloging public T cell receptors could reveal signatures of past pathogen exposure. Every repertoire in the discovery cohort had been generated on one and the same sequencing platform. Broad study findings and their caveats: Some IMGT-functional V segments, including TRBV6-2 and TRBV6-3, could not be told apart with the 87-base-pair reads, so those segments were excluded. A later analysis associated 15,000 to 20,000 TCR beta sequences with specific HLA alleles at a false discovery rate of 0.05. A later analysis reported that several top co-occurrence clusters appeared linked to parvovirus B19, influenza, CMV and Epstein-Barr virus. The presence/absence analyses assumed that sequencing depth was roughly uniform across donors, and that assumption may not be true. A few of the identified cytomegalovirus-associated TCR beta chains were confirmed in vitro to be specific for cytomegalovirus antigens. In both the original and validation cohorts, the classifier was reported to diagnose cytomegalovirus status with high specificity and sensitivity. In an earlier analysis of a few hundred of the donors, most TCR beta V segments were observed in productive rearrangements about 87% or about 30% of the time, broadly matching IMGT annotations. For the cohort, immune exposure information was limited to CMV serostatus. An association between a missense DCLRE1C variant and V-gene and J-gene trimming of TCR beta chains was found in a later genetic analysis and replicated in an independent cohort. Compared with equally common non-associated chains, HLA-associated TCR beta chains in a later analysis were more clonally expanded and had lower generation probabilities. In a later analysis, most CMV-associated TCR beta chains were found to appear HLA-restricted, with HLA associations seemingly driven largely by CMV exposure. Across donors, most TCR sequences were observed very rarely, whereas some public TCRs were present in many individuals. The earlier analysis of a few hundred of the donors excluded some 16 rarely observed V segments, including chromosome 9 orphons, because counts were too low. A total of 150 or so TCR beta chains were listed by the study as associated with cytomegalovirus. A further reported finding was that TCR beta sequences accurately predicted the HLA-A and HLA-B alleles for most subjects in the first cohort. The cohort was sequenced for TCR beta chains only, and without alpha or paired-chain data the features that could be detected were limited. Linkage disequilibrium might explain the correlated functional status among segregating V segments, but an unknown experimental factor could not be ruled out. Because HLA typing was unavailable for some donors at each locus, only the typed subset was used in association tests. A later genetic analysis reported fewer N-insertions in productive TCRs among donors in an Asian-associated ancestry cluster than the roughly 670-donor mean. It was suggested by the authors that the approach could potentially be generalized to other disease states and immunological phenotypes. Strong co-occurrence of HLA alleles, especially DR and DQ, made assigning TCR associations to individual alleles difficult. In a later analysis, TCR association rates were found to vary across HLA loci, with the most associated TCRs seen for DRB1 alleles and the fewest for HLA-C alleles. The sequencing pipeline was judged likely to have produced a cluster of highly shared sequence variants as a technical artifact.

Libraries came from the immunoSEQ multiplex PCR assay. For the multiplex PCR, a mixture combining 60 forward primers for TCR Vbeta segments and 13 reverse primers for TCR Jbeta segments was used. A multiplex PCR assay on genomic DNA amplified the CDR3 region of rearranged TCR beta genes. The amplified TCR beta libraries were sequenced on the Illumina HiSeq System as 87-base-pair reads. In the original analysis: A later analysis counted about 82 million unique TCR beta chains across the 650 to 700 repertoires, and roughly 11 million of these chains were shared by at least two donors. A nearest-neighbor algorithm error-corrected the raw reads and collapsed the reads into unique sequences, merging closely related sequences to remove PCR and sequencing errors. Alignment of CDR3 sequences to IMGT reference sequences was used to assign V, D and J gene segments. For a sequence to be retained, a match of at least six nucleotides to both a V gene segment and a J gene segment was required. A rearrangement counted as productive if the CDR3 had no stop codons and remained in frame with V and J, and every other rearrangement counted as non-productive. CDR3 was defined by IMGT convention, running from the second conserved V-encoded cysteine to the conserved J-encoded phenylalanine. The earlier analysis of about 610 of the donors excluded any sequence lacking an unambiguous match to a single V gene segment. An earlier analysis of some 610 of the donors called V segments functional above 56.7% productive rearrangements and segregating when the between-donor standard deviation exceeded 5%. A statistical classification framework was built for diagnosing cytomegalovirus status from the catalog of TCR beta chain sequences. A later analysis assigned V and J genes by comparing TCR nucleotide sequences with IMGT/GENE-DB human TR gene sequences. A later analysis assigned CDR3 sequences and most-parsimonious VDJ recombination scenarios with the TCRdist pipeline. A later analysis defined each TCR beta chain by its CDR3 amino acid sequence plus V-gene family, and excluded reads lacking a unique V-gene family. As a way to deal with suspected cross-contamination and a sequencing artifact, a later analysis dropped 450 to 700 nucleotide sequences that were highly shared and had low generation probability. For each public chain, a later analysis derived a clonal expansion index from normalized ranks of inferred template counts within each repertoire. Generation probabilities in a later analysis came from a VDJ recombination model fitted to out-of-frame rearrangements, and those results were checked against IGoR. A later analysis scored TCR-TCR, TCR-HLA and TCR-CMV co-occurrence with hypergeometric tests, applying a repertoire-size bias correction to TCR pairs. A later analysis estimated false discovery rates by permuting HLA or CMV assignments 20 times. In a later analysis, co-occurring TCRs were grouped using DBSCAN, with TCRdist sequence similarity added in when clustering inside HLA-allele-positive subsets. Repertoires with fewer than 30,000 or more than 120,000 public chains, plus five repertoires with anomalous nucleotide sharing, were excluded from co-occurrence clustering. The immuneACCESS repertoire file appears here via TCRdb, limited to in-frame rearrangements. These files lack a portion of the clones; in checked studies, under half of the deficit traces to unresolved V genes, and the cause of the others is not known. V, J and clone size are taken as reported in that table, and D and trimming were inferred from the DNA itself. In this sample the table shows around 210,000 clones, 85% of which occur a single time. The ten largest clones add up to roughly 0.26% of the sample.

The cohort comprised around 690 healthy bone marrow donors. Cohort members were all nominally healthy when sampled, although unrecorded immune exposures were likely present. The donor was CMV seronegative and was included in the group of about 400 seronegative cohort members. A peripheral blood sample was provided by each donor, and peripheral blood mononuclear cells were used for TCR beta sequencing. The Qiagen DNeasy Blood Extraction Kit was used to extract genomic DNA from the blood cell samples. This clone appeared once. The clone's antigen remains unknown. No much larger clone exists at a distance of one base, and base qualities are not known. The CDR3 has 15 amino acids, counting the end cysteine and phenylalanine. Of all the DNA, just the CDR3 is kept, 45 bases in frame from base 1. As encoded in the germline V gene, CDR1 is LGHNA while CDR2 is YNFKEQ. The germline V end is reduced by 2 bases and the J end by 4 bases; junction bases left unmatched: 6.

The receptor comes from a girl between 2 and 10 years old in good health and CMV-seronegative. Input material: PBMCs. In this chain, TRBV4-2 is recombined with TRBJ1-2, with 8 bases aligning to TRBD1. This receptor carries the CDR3 CASSQTDRAGYGYTF. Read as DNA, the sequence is TGTGCCAGCAGCCAAACGGACAGGGCGGGCTATGGCTACACCTTC.